One and the same sample provided the 27 T cell receptor beta chains below, sequenced in a study of cytomegalovirus exposure and HLA in healthy donors. The PCR used 60 Vbeta and 13 Jbeta primers. This table comes from immunoSEQ multiplex PCR, and its TCRdb copy is limited to in-frame clones, with some not included. The table lists about 110,000 clones, around 74% of them singletons. Sequenced material: PBMCs. The origin of the receptors is a woman in her thirties or forties in good health and CMV-seropositive.

The chain has TRBV4-2 and TRBJ2-1; D perhaps matches TRBD2 (5 bases). Trimming pared 3 bases from V and 5 bases from J, leaving 11 bases between. Germline values: CDR1 LGHNA, CDR2 YNFKEQ. The CDR3 extends over 14 amino acids. The CDR3: CASSQAGHNNEQFF. The CDR3 bases are TGTGCCAGCAGCCAGGCGGGCCACAACAATGAGCAGTTCTTC.

This chain joins TRBV6-1 and TRBJ2-2, with a weak D call TRBD1 (5 bases). CDR1 MNHNS and CDR2 SASEGT come from the germline V gene. The ends were cut back, 1 base at V and 6 bases at J, with 18 bases in the middle. The CDR3 spans 17 residues. The DNA of the CDR3 is TGTGCCAGCAGTGAAGTCTGGGCAGGGAACGTTCCCGGGGAGCTGTTTTTT. This codes for CASSEVWAGNVPGELFF.

The chain recombines TRBV4-1 with TRBJ2-1; 8 bases match TRBD1. The J segment lost 5 bases and the V segment lost 3 bases, leaving 3 bases of the junction unmatched. The CDR3 consists of 14 residues. From germline, CDR1 is MGHRA and CDR2 YSYEKL. CDR3 protein: CASSQDRVNNEQFF. The CDR3 region has the DNA TGCGCCAGCAGCCAGGACAGGGTCAACAATGAGCAGTTCTTC.

This clone was seen only once. The chain links TRBV7-2 to TRBJ2-5, with 10 bases fitting TRBD2. The CDR3 sequence is 16 residues long. The V segment lost 4 bases and the J segment 5 bases; nucleotides outside the gene matches: 10. Per the germline V gene, CDR1 is SGHTA and CDR2 is FQGNSA. This CDR3 reads CASSSQASGGSETQYF. In nucleotides, the CDR3 is TGTGCCAGCAGCTCCCAAGCTAGCGGGGGTAGTGAGACCCAGTACTTC.

V and J are TRBV25-1 and TRBJ1-1; TRBD1 is a possible D gene (6 bases). V was cut by 6 bases and J by 0 bases, with 11 bases left in between. CDR3 size: 14 residues. CDR1 is MGHDK and CDR2 is SYGVNS in the germline V gene. The CDR3: CASSEQGMNTEAFF. DNA for the CDR3: TGTGCCAGCAGCGAACAGGGTATGAACACTGAAGCTTTCTTT.

The sample holds a few counts of this clone. The rearrangement joins TRBV19 to TRBJ2-2; 10 positions agree with TRBD1. The CDR3 is 15 amino acids. In germline, CDR1 is LNHDA, CDR2 SQIVND (reference sequence). J was trimmed by 6 bases and V by 2 bases; bases with no gene match: 3. The CDR3 nucleotides are TGTGCCAGTAGTATATGGGGACAGGGGTCCGGGGAGCTGTTTTTT. It is translated as CASSIWGQGSGELFF.

J is TRBJ1-5 and V is TRBV5-6; tentative D call: TRBD1 (5 bases). Trimming shortened V by 1 base and J by 7 bases, and 12 bases separated the two germline ends. Looked up from germline, CDR1 is SGHDT and CDR2 is YYEEEE. This CDR3 contains 14 residues. CDR3 sequence (DNA): TGTGCCAGCAGCTTGTGGGGGGACGGCCAGCCCCAGCATTTT. This gives the protein CASSLWGDGQPQHF.

The chain carries TRBV6-6 and TRBJ2-5; 8 nucleotides match TRBD1. Trimming cost V 7 bases and J 3 bases; bases outside gene matches: 7. The CDR3 totals 14 residues. Germline loops: CDR1 MNHNY, CDR2 SVGAGI (reference sequence). CDR3 sequence reads: CASIPQGAKETQYF. The DNA for the CDR3 is TGTGCCAGCATCCCCCAGGGGGCTAAAGAGACCCAGTACTTC.

The genes are TRBV5-1 and TRBJ2-2; no clear D gene. CDR1 and CDR2 from the germline V gene are SGHRS and YFSETQ. The CDR3 loop spans 14 amino acids. Trimming took off 0 bases at V and 7 bases at J, with 10 bases between the two ends. CDR3 DNA: TGCGCCAGCAGCTTGGCGACTCTGGGCGGGGAGCTGTTTTTT. Amino acid sequence: CASSLATLGGELFF.

The genes are TRBV4-1 and TRBJ1-5, with TRBD1 matching 9 bases. Germline CDR1 and CDR2: MGHRA and YSYEKL. J gave up 0 bases and V 0 bases, and 3 bases lay outside the gene matches. This CDR3 spans 17 amino acids. CDR3 protein: CASSQEMGQGSNQPQHF. DNA of the CDR3: TGCGCCAGCAGCCAAGAGATGGGACAGGGTAGCAATCAGCCCCAGCATTTT.

The V call is TRBV13, the J call TRBJ2-1; 11 nucleotides line up with TRBD2. The CDR3 consists of 16 residues. Germline V lookup: CDR1 PRHDT, CDR2 FYEKMQ (reference sequence). With 5 bases clipped from V and 8 bases from J, the junction kept 11 bases outside the gene matches. CDR3 DNA: TGTGCCAGCAGCGCCGGGGGTAGCGGGGGGGCCTATGAGCAGTTCTTC. Amino acid sequence: CASSAGGSGGAYEQFF.

This clone was counted only a few times. V usage is TRBV11-2 and J usage is TRBJ1-2; TRBD1 matches 10 bases. Germline-derived CDR1 and CDR2 are SGHAT and FQNNGV. This CDR3 is 17 amino acids long. V lost 11 bases and J lost 4; bases outside the gene matches: 19. The CDR3 loop reads CAPTPEGDRGLGYGYTF. The DNA of the CDR3 is TGTGCCCCCACCCCTGAAGGCGACAGGGGGCTCGGCTATGGCTACACCTTC.

The chain carries TRBV28 and TRBJ2-7; D is unresolved. Trimming shortened V by 6 bases and J by 3 bases, and 12 bases separated the two germline ends. The CDR3 length is 13 residues. CDR1 and CDR2 (germline): MDHEN, SYDVKM. This CDR3 reads CASSAIGSYEQYF. In nucleotides, the CDR3 is TGTGCCAGCAGCGCAATTGGCAGCTACGAGCAGTACTTC.

The chain links TRBV6-5 to TRBJ2-1; 7 bases match TRBD1. The germline V gene has CDR1 MNHEY and CDR2 SVGAGI. The CDR3 has 15 amino acids. J was trimmed by 4 bases and V by 5 bases; bases with no gene match: 8. DNA for the CDR3: TGTGCCAGCAGTCAGGGACAGACACTATACAATGAGCAGTTCTTC. Protein sequence: CASSQGQTLYNEQFF.

The V call is TRBV5-1, the J call TRBJ2-1, with TRBD2 identical over 7 bases. With 0 bases clipped from V and 7 bases from J, the junction kept 4 bases outside the gene matches. This CDR3 spans 14 amino acids. Germline V gene sequence: CDR1 SGHRS, CDR2 YFSETQ. The DNA of the CDR3 is TGCGCCAGCAGCTTGGCCGCTAGCGGTAATGAGCAGTTCTTC. Translation gives CASSLAASGNEQFF.

This clone was counted once. The chain links TRBV4-3 to TRBJ2-1; 8 positions agree with TRBD1. The CDR3 length is 16 residues. Germline V gene data show CDR1 as LGHNA and CDR2 as YSLEER. The V segment lost 4 bases and the J segment 1 base; nucleotides outside the gene matches: 6. The CDR3 DNA is TGCGCCAGCAGCCTCACTCGGACAGGGTCCTACAATGAGCAGTTCTTC. Its translation: CASSLTRTGSYNEQFF.

J is TRBJ1-2 and V is TRBV6-5, with 9 positions matching TRBD1. J lost 6 bases, V lost 4 bases, and 6 bases had no gene match. Germline CDR1 and CDR2: MNHEY and SVGAGI. CDR3 length: 14 amino acids. The CDR3 loop is CASSSGTGRNGYTF. The CDR3 DNA is TGTGCCAGCAGTTCCGGGACAGGGAGGAATGGCTACACCTTC.

This clone was counted once. The chain links TRBV12-5 to TRBJ1-5; TRBD1 matches 8 bases. CDR1 and CDR2 from the germline V gene are LGHNT and FRNRAP. The V segment lost 5 bases and the J segment 7 bases; nucleotides outside the gene matches: 4. The CDR3 has 13 residues. DNA of the CDR3: TGTGCTAGTGGTCAGGGGGCGGAACAGCCCCAGCATTTT. It specifies CASGQGAEQPQHF.

In its sample, this clone was seen a few times. V usage is TRBV10-1 and J usage is TRBJ1-1; a weak D match, TRBD1 (5 bases). The CDR3 length is 15 residues. Deletions cut 0 bases from V and 1 base from J, with 9 bases between. Germline CDR1 is WNHNN and CDR2 is SYGVQD (reference sequence). As DNA, the CDR3 is TGCGCCAGCAGTGAGTCGGGGCAGGGGAACACTGAAGCTTTCTTT. Amino acid sequence: CASSESGQGNTEAFF.

This rearrangement joins TRBV6-1 to TRBJ1-4, with D unresolved. V lost 11 bases, J lost 7 bases, and 20 bases lay in between. Germline V lookup: CDR1 MNHNS, CDR2 SASEGT. The CDR3 covers 14 residues. Here the CDR3 reads CAPRGNSKGEKLFF. CDR3 DNA sequence: TGTGCCCCCCGCGGCAATTCGAAAGGTGAAAAACTGTTTTTT.

J is TRBJ1-3 and V is TRBV11-2, with TRBD1 matching over 7 bases. The CDR3 sequence is 15 residues long. After removal of 1 base from V and 3 bases from J, the junction contained 3 bases not matched to a gene. Germline CDR1 is SGHAT and CDR2 is FQNNGV. The CDR3 reads CASSLVTGSGNTIYF. Written as DNA, the CDR3 is TGTGCCAGCAGCTTAGTGACAGGGAGTGGAAACACCATATATTTT. The full variable domain, its missing parts supplied by reference TRBV11-2 and TRBJ1-3, is EAGVAQSPRYKIIEKRQSVAFWCNPISGHATLYWYQQILGQGPKLLIQFQNNGVVDDSQLPKDRFSAERLKGVDSTLKIQPAKLEDSAVYLCASSLVTGSGNTIYFGEGSWLTVV.

This clone was seen a few times. This chain links TRBV30 with TRBJ1-1, with TRBD1 identical over 7 bases. Germline assignment: CDR1 GTSNPN and CDR2 SVGIG (reference sequence). CDR3 size: 11 residues. V gave up 2 bases and J gave up 7 bases; unmatched junction bases: 1. DNA of the CDR3: TGTGCCTGGAGTCGGGACAGTGAAGCTTTCTTT. It encodes CAWSRDSEAFF.

The genes are TRBV7-3 and TRBJ1-5; 7 positions agree with TRBD1. Germline V CDR1 and CDR2: SGHTA, FQGTGA. This CDR3 is built from 16 residues. The ends lost 10 bases at V and 7 bases at J; junction bases unmatched: 19. The CDR3 region has the DNA TGTGCCACCTTACTGTATAAGGACAGGCTTAACCAGCCCCAGCATTTT. It specifies CATLLYKDRLNQPQHF.

V gene TRBV9 combines with J gene TRBJ1-4, with TRBD1 as a possible D gene (6 bases). CDR3 size: 13 residues. Germline V gives CDR1 SGDLS, CDR2 YYNGEE. The V and J ends lost 7 bases and 8 bases respectively, with 15 bases between them. This CDR3 reads CASSPQGQEKLFF. Written as DNA, the CDR3 is TGTGCCAGCTCCCCCCAGGGACAAGAAAAACTGTTTTTT.

There are a few counts of this clone. V usage is TRBV2 and J usage is TRBJ1-1; D unclear. The CDR3 runs to 13 residues. From germline, CDR1 is SNHLY and CDR2 FYNNEI. The germline V and J ends were trimmed by 5 bases and 7 bases, with 14 bases remaining between them. The chain's CDR3 is CASSFTSFGEAFF. For the CDR3, the DNA is TGTGCCAGCAGTTTCACTAGTTTTGGTGAAGCTTTCTTT. The full variable domain, rest sourced from reference TRBV2 and TRBJ1-1, is EPEVTQTPSHQVTQMGQEVILRCVPISNHLYFYWYRQILGQKVEFLVSFYNNEISEKSEIFDDQFSVERPDGSNFTLKIRSTKLEDSAMYFCASSFTSFGEAFFGQGTRLTVV.

The chain couples TRBV5-1 to TRBJ1-4; TRBD1 aligns across 8 bases. V shed 4 bases, J shed 5 bases, and the junction held 7 bases outside the gene matches. CDR1 is SGHRS, CDR2 YFSETQ, per germline. This CDR3 region has 15 residues. The DNA for the CDR3 is TGCGCCAGCAGCCGAGACGGACAGGGAAATGAAAAACTGTTTTTT. Residues: CASSRDGQGNEKLFF. Filled out from reference TRBV5-1 and TRBJ1-4, the complete variable domain reads KAGVTQTPRYLIKTRGQQVTLSCSPISGHRSVSWYQQTPGQGLQFLFEYFSETQRNKGNFPGRFSGRQFSNSRSEMNVSTLELGDSALYLCASSRDGQGNEKLFFGSGTQLSVL.

The rearrangement joins TRBV5-6 to TRBJ1-1; no clear D. Trimming took off 0 bases at V and 4 bases at J, with 7 bases between the two ends. Germline V lookup: CDR1 SGHDT, CDR2 YYEEEE. The CDR3 is made up of 13 amino acids. CDR3 region: CASSLVSGTEAFF. DNA for the CDR3: TGTGCCAGCAGCTTGGTATCGGGCACTGAAGCTTTCTTT.